The 3 T cell receptor beta chains in this list originate from one sample, sequenced in a study of response to subunit inactivated influenza vaccine. TCRdb itself ran the RT-PCR reads through MiXCR, one entry per CDR3 protein. In the table there are about 800,000 distinct CDR3 sequences, around 20% of which are singletons. The specimen comprised PBMCs from blood, sampled about 5 days after vaccination. Receptor source: a man in his fifties who received an inactivated influenza vaccine.

This clonotype came up a few times. V usage is TRBV18 and J usage is TRBJ1-2; 7 bases match TRBD1. Germline values: CDR1 KGHSH, CDR2 LQKENI. Trimming at V came to 4 bases and at J to 2 bases, leaving 4 bases not matched to a gene. The CDR3 has 14 amino acids. CDR3 nucleotide sequence: TGTGCCAGCTCACTACAGGGACAGAACTATGGCTACACCTTC. Protein: CASSLQGQNYGYTF.

In this sample, this clonotype turned up a few times. The V call is TRBV6-2 or TRBV6-3, the J call TRBJ2-7; 8 bases line up with TRBD2. Germline CDR1 MNHEY, CDR2 SVGEGT. The CDR3 has 14 residues. V lost 4 bases, J lost 2 bases, and 4 bases stayed unmatched. The CDR3 here is CASSWGSGAYEQYF. As DNA, the CDR3 is TGTGCCAGCAGTTGGGGTAGCGGGGCCTACGAGCAGTACTTC.

The chain joins TRBV5-1 to TRBJ2-7; D is possibly TRBD2 (5 bases). Trimming cost V 4 bases and J 6 bases, with 17 bases left between them. The CDR3 has 14 residues. Germline lookup yields CDR1 SGHRS and CDR2 YFSETQ. DNA of the CDR3: TGCGCCAGCAGCCCCCTACACCCCGAGGGCGAGCAGTACTTC. Residues: CASSPLHPEGEQYF.